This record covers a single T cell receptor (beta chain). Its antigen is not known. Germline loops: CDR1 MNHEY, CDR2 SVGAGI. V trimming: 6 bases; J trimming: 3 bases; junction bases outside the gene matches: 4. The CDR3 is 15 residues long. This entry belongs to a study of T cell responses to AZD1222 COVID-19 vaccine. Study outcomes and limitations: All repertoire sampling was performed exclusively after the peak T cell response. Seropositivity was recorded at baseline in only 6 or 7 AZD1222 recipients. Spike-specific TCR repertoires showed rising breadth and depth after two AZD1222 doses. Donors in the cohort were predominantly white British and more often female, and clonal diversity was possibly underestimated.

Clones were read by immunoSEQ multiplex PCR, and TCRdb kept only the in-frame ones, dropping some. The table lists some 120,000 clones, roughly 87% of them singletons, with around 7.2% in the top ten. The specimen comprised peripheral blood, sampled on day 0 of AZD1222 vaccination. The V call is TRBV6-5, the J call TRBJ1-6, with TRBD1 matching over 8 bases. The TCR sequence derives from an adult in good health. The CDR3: CASRVDRVYNSPLHF. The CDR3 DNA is TGTGCCAGCAGAGTGGACAGGGTCTATAATTCACCCCTCCACTTT.